This T cell receptor (beta chain) was captured by sequencing in a study of T cells in Graves' hyperthyroidism and ophthalmopathy. Whole-study results and caveats: Separation of ophthalmopathy from stable hyperthyroidism was achieved by a 13 V-J model.

RNA transcripts provided the source from which TCR beta CDR3 regions were amplified. The HTBI primer set drove a first-round RT-PCR of the TCR CDR3. A single record per CDR3 protein comes from TCRdb applying MiXCR to the multiplex PCR reads. The sample yields more than 500,000 distinct CDR3 sequences, roughly a sixth seen once. Comments on this clonotype: Its antigen remains unknown.

The V gene's germline CDR1 is DFQATT and CDR2 SNEGSKA (reference sequence). The CDR3 is 16 residues long. Trimming at V came to 0 bases and at J to 9 bases, leaving 9 bases not matched to a gene. The sequenced sample consisted of blood. The receptor was derived from a woman in her twenties or thirties with Graves' ophthalmopathy. The gene calls are TRBV20-1 and TRBJ2-1; TRBD2 aligns across 12 bases. In nucleotides, the CDR3 is TGCAGTGCTAGAGATAGCCTAGCGGGAGGGTGGGGTGAGCAGTTCTTC. This sequence encodes CSARDSLAGGWGEQFF.